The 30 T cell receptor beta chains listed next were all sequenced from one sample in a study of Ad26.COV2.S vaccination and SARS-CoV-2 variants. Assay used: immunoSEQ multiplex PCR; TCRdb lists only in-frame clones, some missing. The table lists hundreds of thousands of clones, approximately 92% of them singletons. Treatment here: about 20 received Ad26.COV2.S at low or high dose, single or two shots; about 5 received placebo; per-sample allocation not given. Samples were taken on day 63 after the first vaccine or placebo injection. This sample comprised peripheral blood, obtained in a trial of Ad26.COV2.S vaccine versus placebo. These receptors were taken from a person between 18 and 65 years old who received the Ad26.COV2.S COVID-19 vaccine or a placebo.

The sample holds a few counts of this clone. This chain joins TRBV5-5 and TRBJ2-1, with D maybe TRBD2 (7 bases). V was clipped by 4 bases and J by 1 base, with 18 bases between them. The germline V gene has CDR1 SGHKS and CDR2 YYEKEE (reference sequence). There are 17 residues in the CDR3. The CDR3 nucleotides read TGTGCCAGCAGCGGCGGGGGCGACCGTCCTTCCTACAATGAGCAGTTCTTC. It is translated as CASSGGGDRPSYNEQFF.

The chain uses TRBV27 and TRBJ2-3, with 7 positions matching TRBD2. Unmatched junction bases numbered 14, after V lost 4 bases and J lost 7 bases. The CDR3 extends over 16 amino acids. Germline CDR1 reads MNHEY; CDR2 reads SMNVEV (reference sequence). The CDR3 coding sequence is TGTGCCAGCAGTTGGGGTGAAGCGGGAATGAGAAATACGCAGTATTTT. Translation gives CASSWGEAGMRNTQYF.

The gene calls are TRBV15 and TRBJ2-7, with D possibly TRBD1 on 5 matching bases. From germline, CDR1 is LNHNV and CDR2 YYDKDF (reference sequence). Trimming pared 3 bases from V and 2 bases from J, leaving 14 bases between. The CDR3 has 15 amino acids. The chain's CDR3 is CATSRERQTTYEQYF. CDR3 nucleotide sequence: TGTGCCACCAGCAGGGAAAGACAGACAACCTACGAGCAGTACTTC.

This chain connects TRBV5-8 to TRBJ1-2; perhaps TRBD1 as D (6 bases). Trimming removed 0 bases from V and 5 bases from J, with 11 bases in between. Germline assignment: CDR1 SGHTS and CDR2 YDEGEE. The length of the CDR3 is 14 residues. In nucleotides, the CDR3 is TGTGCCAGCAGCTTGGCCGGGGGCGCGTATGGCTACACCTTC. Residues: CASSLAGGAYGYTF.

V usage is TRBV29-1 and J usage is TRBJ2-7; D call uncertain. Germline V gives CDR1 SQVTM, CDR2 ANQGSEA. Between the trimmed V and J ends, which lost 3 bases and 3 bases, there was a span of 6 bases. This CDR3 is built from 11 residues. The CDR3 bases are TGCAGCGTTGAGGTGGACTACGAGCAGTACTTC. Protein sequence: CSVEVDYEQYF.

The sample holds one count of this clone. CDR3 coding DNA: TGTGCCTGGAGTGTACCCTTTGGCGGGCCCAACAATGAGCAGTTCTTC. It encodes CAWSVPFGGPNNEQFF. The J gene is TRBJ2-1, the V gene TRBV30; weak D call: TRBD2 (5 bases). The CDR3 length is 16 residues. The germline V gene encodes CDR1 GTSNPN and CDR2 SVGIG (reference sequence). The germline V and J ends were trimmed by 0 bases and 5 bases, with 17 bases remaining between them. Full variable domain (outside the CDR3, taken from reference TRBV30 and TRBJ2-1): SQTIHQWPATLVQPVGSPLSLECTVEGTSNPNLYWYRQAAGRGLQLLFYSVGIGQISSEVPQNLSASRPQDRQFILSSKKLLLSDSGFYLCAWSVPFGGPNNEQFFGPGTRLTVL.

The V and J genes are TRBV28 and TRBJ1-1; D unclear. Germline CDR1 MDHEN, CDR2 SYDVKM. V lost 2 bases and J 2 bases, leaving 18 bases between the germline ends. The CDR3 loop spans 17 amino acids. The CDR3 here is CASSLRPGALGNTEAFF. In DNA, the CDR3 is TGTGCCAGCAGTTTAAGGCCTGGCGCTCTGGGCAACACTGAAGCTTTCTTT.

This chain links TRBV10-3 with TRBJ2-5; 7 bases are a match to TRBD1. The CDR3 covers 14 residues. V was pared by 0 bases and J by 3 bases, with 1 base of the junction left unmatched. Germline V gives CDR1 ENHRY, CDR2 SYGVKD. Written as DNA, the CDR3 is TGTGCCATCAGTGAGTCTGGACAGGAAGAGACCCAGTACTTC. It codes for CAISESGQEETQYF.

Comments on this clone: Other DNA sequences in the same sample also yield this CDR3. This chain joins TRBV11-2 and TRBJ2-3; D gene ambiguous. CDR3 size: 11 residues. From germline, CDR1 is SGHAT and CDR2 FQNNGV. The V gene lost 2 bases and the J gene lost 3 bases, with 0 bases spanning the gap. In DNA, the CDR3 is TGTGCCAGCAGCTTAACAGATACGCAGTATTTT. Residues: CASSLTDTQYF.

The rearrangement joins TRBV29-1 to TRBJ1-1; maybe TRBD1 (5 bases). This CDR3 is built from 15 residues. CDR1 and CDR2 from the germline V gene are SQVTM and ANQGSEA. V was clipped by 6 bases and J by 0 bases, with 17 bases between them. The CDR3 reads CSVHPGGGMNTEAFF. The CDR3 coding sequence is TGCAGCGTCCACCCCGGGGGGGGGATGAACACTGAAGCTTTCTTT.

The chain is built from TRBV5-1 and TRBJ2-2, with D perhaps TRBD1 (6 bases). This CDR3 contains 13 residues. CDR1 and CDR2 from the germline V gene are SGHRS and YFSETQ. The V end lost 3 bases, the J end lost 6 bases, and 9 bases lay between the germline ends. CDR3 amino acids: CASSSYRAGELFF. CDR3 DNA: TGCGCCAGCAGCTCGTACAGGGCCGGGGAGCTGTTTTTT.

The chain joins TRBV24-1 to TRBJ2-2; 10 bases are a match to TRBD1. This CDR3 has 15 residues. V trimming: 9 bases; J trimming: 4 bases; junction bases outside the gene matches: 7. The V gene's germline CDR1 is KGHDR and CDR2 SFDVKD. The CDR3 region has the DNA TGTGCCACCCGCCCGGGACAGGGGACCACCGGGGAGCTGTTTTTT. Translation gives CATRPGQGTTGELFF.

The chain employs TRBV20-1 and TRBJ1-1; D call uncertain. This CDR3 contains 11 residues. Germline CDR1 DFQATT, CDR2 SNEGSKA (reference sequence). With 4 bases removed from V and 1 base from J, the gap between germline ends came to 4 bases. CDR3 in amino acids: CSAKENTEAFF. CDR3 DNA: TGCAGTGCTAAAGAGAACACTGAAGCTTTCTTT.

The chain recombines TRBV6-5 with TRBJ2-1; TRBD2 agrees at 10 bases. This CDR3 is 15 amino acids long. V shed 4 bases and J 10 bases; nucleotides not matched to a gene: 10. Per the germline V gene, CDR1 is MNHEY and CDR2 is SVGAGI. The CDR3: CASSSSGSGSFEQFF. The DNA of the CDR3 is TGTGCCAGCAGTTCTAGCGGGAGCGGATCATTCGAGCAGTTCTTC.

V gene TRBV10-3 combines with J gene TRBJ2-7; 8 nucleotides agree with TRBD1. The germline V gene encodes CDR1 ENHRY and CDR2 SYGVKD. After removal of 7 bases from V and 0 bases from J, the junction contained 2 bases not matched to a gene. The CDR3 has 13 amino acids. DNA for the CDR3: TGTGCCATCATGGGGACAGGCTCCTACGAGCAGTACTTC. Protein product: CAIMGTGSYEQYF.

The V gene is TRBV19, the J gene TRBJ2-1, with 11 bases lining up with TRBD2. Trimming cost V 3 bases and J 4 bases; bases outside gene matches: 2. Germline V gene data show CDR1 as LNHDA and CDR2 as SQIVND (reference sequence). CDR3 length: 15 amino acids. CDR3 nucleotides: TGTGCCAGTAGTATGACTAGCGGGAATTACAATGAGCAGTTCTTC. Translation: CASSMTSGNYNEQFF.

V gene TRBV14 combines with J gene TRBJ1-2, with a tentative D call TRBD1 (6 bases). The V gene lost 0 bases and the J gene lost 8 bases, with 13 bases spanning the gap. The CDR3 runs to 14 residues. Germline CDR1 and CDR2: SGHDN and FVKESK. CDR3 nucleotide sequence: TGTGCCAGCAGCCAAGATGTCAGGGGACGGGGCTACACCTTC. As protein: CASSQDVRGRGYTF.

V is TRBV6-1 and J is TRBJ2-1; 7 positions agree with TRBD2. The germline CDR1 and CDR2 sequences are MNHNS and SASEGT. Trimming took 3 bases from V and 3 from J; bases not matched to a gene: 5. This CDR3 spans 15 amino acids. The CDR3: CASSDGREHYNEQFF. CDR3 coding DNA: TGTGCCAGCAGTGACGGGCGGGAGCACTACAATGAGCAGTTCTTC.

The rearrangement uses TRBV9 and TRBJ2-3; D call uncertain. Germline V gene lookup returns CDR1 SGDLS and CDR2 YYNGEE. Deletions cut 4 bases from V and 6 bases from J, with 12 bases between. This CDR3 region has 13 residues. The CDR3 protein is CASSSQGPDTQYF. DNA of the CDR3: TGTGCCAGCAGCTCCCAAGGTCCCGATACGCAGTATTTT.

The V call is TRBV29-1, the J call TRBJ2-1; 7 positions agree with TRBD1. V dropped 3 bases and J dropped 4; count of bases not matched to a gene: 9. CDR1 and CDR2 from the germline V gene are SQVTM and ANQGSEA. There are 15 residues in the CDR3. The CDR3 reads CSVEQLGQTYNEQFF. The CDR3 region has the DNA TGCAGCGTTGAGCAATTGGGACAGACATACAATGAGCAGTTCTTC.

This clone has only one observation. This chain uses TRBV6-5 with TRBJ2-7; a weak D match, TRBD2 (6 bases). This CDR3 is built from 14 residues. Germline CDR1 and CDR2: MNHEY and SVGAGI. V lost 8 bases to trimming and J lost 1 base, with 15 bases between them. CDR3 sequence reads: CASPCFAGSYEQYF. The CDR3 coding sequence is TGTGCCAGCCCTTGTTTTGCGGGATCCTACGAGCAGTACTTC.

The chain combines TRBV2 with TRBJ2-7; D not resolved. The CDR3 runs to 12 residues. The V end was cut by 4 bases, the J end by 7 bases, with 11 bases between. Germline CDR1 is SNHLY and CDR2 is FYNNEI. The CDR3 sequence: CASSAPPSEQYF. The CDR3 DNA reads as TGTGCCAGCAGTGCCCCCCCGTCGGAGCAGTACTTC.

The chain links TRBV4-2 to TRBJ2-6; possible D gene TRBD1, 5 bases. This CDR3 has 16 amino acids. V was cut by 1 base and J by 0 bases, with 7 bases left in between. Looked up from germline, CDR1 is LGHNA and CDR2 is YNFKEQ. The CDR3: CASSQGGNSGANVLTF. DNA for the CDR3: TGTGCCAGCAGCCAAGGGGGCAACTCTGGGGCCAACGTCCTGACTTTC.

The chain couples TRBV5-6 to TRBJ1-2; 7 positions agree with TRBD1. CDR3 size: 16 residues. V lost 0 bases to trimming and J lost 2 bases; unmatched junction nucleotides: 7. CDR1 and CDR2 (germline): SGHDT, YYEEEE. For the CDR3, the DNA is TGTGCCAGCAGCTTGGGGACAGGCTCCCCAAACTATGGCTACACCTTC. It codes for CASSLGTGSPNYGYTF.

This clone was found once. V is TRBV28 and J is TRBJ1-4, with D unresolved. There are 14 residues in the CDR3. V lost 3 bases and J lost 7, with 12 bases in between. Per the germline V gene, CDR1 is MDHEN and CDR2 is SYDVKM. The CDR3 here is CASSLPPEGEKLFF. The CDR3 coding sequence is TGTGCCAGCAGTTTGCCGCCAGAAGGTGAAAAACTGTTTTTT.

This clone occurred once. CDR3 sequence reads: CASGGPQETQYF. DNA for the CDR3: TGCGCCAGCGGAGGGCCTCAAGAGACCCAGTACTTC. The J gene is TRBJ2-5, the V gene TRBV5-1; D perhaps matches TRBD2 (6 bases). Looked up from germline, CDR1 is SGHRS and CDR2 is YFSETQ. CDR3 length: 12 amino acids. With 7 bases removed from V and 2 bases from J, the gap between germline ends came to 9 bases.

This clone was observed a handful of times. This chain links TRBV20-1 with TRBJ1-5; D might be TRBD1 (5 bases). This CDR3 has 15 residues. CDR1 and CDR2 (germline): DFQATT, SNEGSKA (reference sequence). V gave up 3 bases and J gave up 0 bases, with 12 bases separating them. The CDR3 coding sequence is TGCAGTGCTAGTTTAGACAGCAATAGCAATCAGCCCCAGCATTTT. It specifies CSASLDSNSNQPQHF.

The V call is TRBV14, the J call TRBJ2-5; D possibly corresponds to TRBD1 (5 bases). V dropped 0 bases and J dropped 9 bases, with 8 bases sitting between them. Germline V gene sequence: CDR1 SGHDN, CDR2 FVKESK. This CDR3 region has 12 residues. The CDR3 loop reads CASSQEWGPQYF. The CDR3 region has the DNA TGTGCCAGCAGCCAAGAGTGGGGCCCCCAGTACTTC.

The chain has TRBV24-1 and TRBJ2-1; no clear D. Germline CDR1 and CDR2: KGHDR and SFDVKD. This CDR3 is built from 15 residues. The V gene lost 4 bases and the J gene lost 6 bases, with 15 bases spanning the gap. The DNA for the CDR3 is TGTGCCACCAGTGACAATTCCGGGTTGGGCAATGAGCAGTTCTTC. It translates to CATSDNSGLGNEQFF.

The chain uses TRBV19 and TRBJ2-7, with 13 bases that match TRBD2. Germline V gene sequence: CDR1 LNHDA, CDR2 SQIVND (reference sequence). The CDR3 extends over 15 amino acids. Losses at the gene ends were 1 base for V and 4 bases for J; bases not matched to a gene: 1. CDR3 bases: TGTGCCAGTAGTATAGCGGGACTAGCGGGATACGAGCAGTACTTC. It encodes CASSIAGLAGYEQYF.